Each of the 23 T cell receptor beta chains below was sequenced from the same sample in a study of blood T cells in healthy people across ages. Sample-barcoded 5' priming and a J-beta primer mix drove a second PCR of about 6 to 12 cycles. TCRdb re-called the 5' RACE reads through MiXCR, storing one row per CDR3 protein. The table records around 1,700,000 distinct CDR3 sequences, 28% of them present only once. The specimen sequenced was blood. The receptors come from a woman under 40 in good health.

This chain links TRBV7-2 with TRBJ1-1; TRBD1 matches at 9 bases. The CDR3 totals 17 residues. Per the germline V gene, CDR1 is SGHTA and CDR2 is FQGNSA. V dropped 7 bases and J dropped 4; count of bases not matched to a gene: 16. CDR3 nucleotides: TGTGCCAGCAAATGGACCGGGACAGGGAGTGAAGGCACTGAAGCTTTCTTT. It encodes CASKWTGTGSEGTEAFF.

V and J are TRBV24-1 and TRBJ2-1, with a possible D match to TRBD2 (6 bases). Germline V CDR1 and CDR2: KGHDR, SFDVKD. The CDR3 has 14 residues. Between the trimmed V and J ends, which lost 8 bases and 7 bases, there was a span of 17 bases. The CDR3 loop is CATTLSGGNNEQFF. CDR3 sequence (DNA): TGTGCCACCACCCTGAGTGGGGGGAATAATGAGCAGTTCTTC.

This clonotype was seen many times. V is TRBV4-3 and J is TRBJ1-4; 7 bases are a match to TRBD1. The CDR3 is made up of 14 amino acids. Germline assignment: CDR1 LGHNA and CDR2 YSLEER. V lost 1 base and J lost 8; bases outside the gene matches: 4. The DNA for the CDR3 is TGCGCCAGCAGCCAAGGACAGGGAAGCGAAAAACTGTTTTTT. This translates into CASSQGQGSEKLFF.

The genes are TRBV7-9 and TRBJ2-5, with 7 bases matching TRBD1. The J call may be incorrect, as the DNA end agrees better with TRBJ2-7. CDR1 and CDR2 (germline): SEHNR, FQNEAQ (reference sequence). This CDR3 spans 13 amino acids. The CDR3: CASGTDRIYEQYF. The CDR3 region has the DNA TGTGCCAGCGGCACGGACAGGATATACGAGCAGTACTTC.

This clonotype has a handful of counts. The gene calls are TRBV7-9 and TRBJ2-1, with D unresolved. The CDR3 covers 16 residues. The germline V and J ends were trimmed by 4 bases and 3 bases, with 16 bases remaining between them. Looked up from germline, CDR1 is SEHNR and CDR2 is FQNEAQ (reference sequence). The CDR3 spells CASSSAATSNYNEQFF. In nucleotides, the CDR3 is TGTGCCAGCAGCTCTGCAGCTACCTCCAACTACAATGAGCAGTTCTTC.

This clonotype was seen a few times. The chain has TRBV20-1 and TRBJ2-1; no clear D gene. Deletions cut 3 bases from V and 0 bases from J, with 12 bases between. Per germline, CDR1 DFQATT and CDR2 SNEGSKA (reference sequence). The CDR3 is 15 amino acids. As DNA, the CDR3 is TGCAGTGCTAGGGGCTCGCACCACTCCTACAATGAGCAGTTCTTC. Encoded protein: CSARGSHHSYNEQFF.

CDR3 nucleotides: TGCAGCGTTGCTAAGGGCGGCGGGAACACAGATACGCAGTATTTT. It specifies CSVAKGGGNTDTQYF. The chain combines TRBV29-1 with TRBJ2-3; D perhaps matches TRBD2 (6 bases). CDR1 is SQVTM and CDR2 is ANQGSEA in the germline V gene. The CDR3 contains 15 residues. V was clipped by 4 bases and J by 2 bases, with 16 bases between them.

V usage is TRBV3-1 and J usage is TRBJ2-5; TRBD1 agrees at 9 bases. TRBJ2-1 matches the DNA end more closely, so the J call is doubtful. Germline CDR1 LGHDT, CDR2 YNNKEL (reference sequence). This CDR3 spans 21 amino acids. DNA for the CDR3: TGTGCCAGCAGCACACCTTTGATACCGGGACAGGGAATGGGGAGGCAAGAGACCCAGTTCTTC. This translates into CASSTPLIPGQGMGRQETQFF.

This clonotype has more than one count but fewer than ten. The chain is built from TRBV7-6 and TRBJ2-1, with 7 bases identical to TRBD2. The length of the CDR3 is 17 residues. Germline V gives CDR1 SGHVS, CDR2 FNYEAQ. Trimming at V came to 8 bases and at J to 0 bases, leaving 13 bases not matched to a gene. CDR3 region: CASGAPSRGGSYNEQFF. The DNA of the CDR3 is TGTGCCAGCGGGGCCCCGAGTCGCGGGGGCTCCTACAATGAGCAGTTCTTC.

As to this clonotype: Germline and junction disagree at one end, which may indicate a read error. V gene TRBV6-1 combines with J gene TRBJ2-1, with 9 bases identical to TRBD1. The CDR3 totals 17 residues. Germline loops: CDR1 MNHNS, CDR2 SASEGT. The CDR3, as DNA: TGTGCCAGCAGTGAACTGCGGGGACAGGGCCTCTACGATGAGCAGTTCTTC. Its protein product is CASSELRGQGLYDEQFF.

The rearrangement joins TRBV2 to TRBJ2-4; 9 bases are a match to TRBD1. Germline trimming cut 9 bases from V and 0 bases from J; bases unmatched to any gene: 6. CDR1 is SNHLY and CDR2 is FYNNEI in the germline V gene. This CDR3 region has 15 residues. CDR3 in DNA: TGTGCCAGTACCCGGGACAGGGAAGCCAAAAACATTCAGTACTTC. It is translated as CASTRDREAKNIQYF.

This chain links TRBV6-1 with TRBJ1-1, with D maybe TRBD1 (6 bases). V gave up 6 bases and J gave up 4 bases, with 15 bases separating them. Germline V CDR1 and CDR2: MNHNS, SASEGT. This CDR3 contains 14 residues. The CDR3 region has the DNA TGTGCCAGCAGAGAACAGGGCAGGACCACTGAAGCTTTCTTT. It yields the protein CASREQGRTTEAFF.

Worth noting for this clonotype: One end of the junction fails to match germline, which may point to a read error. The chain combines TRBV6-5 with TRBJ2-6; D not certain. Germline V gene data show CDR1 as MNHEY and CDR2 as SVGAGI. This CDR3 is built from 15 residues. The CDR3 nucleotides are TGTGCCGGCAGTTGCTCCCTAGCTGGGGCCAACGTCCTGACTTTC. Its translation is CAGSCSLAGANVLTF.

This clonotype was recorded a few times. The chain combines TRBV24-1 with TRBJ1-5, with TRBD1 as a possible D gene (6 bases). V was clipped by 4 bases and J by 8 bases, with 17 bases between them. CDR3 size: 15 residues. Germline CDR1 reads KGHDR; CDR2 reads SFDVKD. DNA of the CDR3: TGTGCCACCAGTGAAAGTGGACAGTGGGCCGAGCCCCAGCATTTT. The encoded protein is CATSESGQWAEPQHF.

This clonotype has a count of ten or more. The J gene is TRBJ1-2, the V gene TRBV5-1, with D tentatively TRBD1 (6 bases). Looked up from germline, CDR1 is SGHRS and CDR2 is YFSETQ. The CDR3 is 13 amino acids. Trimming pared 4 bases from V and 6 bases from J, leaving 13 bases between. The CDR3 DNA follows: TGCGCCAGCAGCGGGGCGACAGGAGATGGCTACACCTTC. Translated, it gives CASSGATGDGYTF. The variable domain in full, completed from reference TRBV5-1 and TRBJ1-2, reads KAGVTQTPRYLIKTRGQQVTLSCSPISGHRSVSWYQQTPGQGLQFLFEYFSETQRNKGNFPGRFSGRQFSNSRSEMNVSTLELGDSALYLCASSGATGDGYTFGSGTRLTVV.

There are a few counts of this clonotype. The J gene is TRBJ2-7, the V gene TRBV4-3; weak D call: TRBD2 (7 bases). The CDR3 sequence is 15 residues long. CDR1 is LGHNA, CDR2 YSLEER, per germline. V lost 1 base to trimming and J lost 3 bases, with 13 bases between them. DNA for the CDR3: TGCGCCAGCAGCCAAGTGGGGGGGCCCCTCTACGAGCAGTACTTC. Protein sequence: CASSQVGGPLYEQYF.

This clonotype appeared a few times. The rearrangement uses TRBV20-1 and TRBJ2-1; 12 bases map to TRBD2. Losses at the gene ends were 5 bases for V and 0 bases for J; bases not matched to a gene: 2. The CDR3 contains 15 residues. Germline V lookup: CDR1 DFQATT, CDR2 SNEGSKA (reference sequence). CDR3 in amino acids: CSASTSGSSYNEQFF. The CDR3 DNA sequence: TGCAGTGCTTCGACTAGCGGGAGCTCCTACAATGAGCAGTTCTTC.

This clonotype was seen ten or more times. The CDR3 region is CASSHGPTYEQYF. CDR3 nucleotide sequence: TGTGCCAGCAGCCACGGGCCCACCTACGAGCAGTACTTC. The V and J genes are TRBV7-9 and TRBJ2-7; D unclear. The CDR3 covers 13 residues. Per the germline V gene, CDR1 is SEHNR and CDR2 is FQNEAQ (reference sequence). Trimming left V 5 bases short and J 2 bases short, with 10 bases between.

This clonotype was found many times. The rearrangement uses TRBV7-2 and TRBJ1-2; 7 nucleotides agree with TRBD1. Looked up from germline, CDR1 is SGHTA and CDR2 is FQGNSA. The CDR3 is 15 amino acids. After removal of 1 base from V and 7 bases from J, the junction contained 9 bases not matched to a gene. Written as DNA, the CDR3 is TGTGCCAGCAGCTTAGAACAGGGGCCATTATTTGGCTACACCTTC. It yields the protein CASSLEQGPLFGYTF.

For the CDR3, the DNA is TGTGCCAGCAGTTACTCGAGGGTAACCAATCAGCCCCAGCATTTT. Amino acid sequence: CASSYSRVTNQPQHF. The chain uses TRBV6-6 and TRBJ1-5; unclear D gene. The CDR3 has 15 amino acids. Trimming removed 0 bases from V and 3 bases from J, with 9 bases in between. The V gene's germline CDR1 is MNHNY and CDR2 SVGAGI (reference sequence).

This chain uses TRBV3-1 with TRBJ2-2; 10 bases align to TRBD2. V lost 4 bases to trimming and J lost 4 bases; unmatched junction nucleotides: 12. CDR1 is LGHDT and CDR2 is YNNKEL in the germline V gene (reference sequence). The CDR3 runs 18 residues. In DNA form, the CDR3 reads TGTGCCAGCAGCCTACGATTTATAGCGGGAGGACCCACCGGGGAGCTGTTTTTT. This sequence encodes CASSLRFIAGGPTGELFF.

V is TRBV6-5 and J is TRBJ1-1, with D possibly matching TRBD1 (6 bases). Trimming took off 5 bases at V and 4 bases at J, with 14 bases between the two ends. CDR3 length: 14 residues. Germline CDR1 is MNHEY and CDR2 is SVGAGI. The CDR3 loop reads CASSLDSVITEAFF. CDR3 nucleotide sequence: TGTGCCAGCAGTCTGGACAGTGTTATCACTGAAGCTTTCTTT.

The chain uses TRBV19 and TRBJ2-1; TRBD2 matches at 15 bases. Germline V lookup: CDR1 LNHDA, CDR2 SQIVND (reference sequence). The CDR3 covers 19 residues. Unmatched junction bases numbered 8, after V lost 5 bases and J lost 0 bases. The CDR3 here is CASSVMGLAGGPSYNEQFF. The CDR3 DNA follows: TGTGCCAGTAGTGTGATGGGACTAGCGGGGGGACCCTCCTACAATGAGCAGTTCTTC.